Described below is a single T cell receptor (beta chain) sequence and its context. The CDR3 is made up of 13 amino acids. Germline CDR1 SQVTM, CDR2 ANQGSEA. Trimming took off 1 base at V and 1 base at J, with 4 bases between the two ends. TCRdb re-analysed the RT-PCR reads in MiXCR, keeping a single row per CDR3 protein. Here the sample spans fewer than 11,000 distinct CDR3 sequences, around four fifths being singletons. This entry belongs to a study of yellow fever vaccine responses in identical twins. The sample was T cells from blood (PBMCs), unsorted or a sorted subset (not recorded which), taken before or after yellow fever vaccination (not recorded which). The chain recombines TRBV29-1 with TRBJ2-2; D uncertain. The TCR originated in a woman under 30 who received the yellow fever vaccine. CDR3 in amino acids: CSVEGKNTGELFF. The DNA of the CDR3 is TGCAGCGTTGAAGGAAAGAACACCGGGGAGCTGTTTTTT.